This T cell receptor beta chain comes out of a study of breast tumors, draining lymph nodes, adjacent tissues. Study observations and caveats: That most tumor T cells come from lymph nodes remained unproven. Tumor TCR diversity was below lymph nodes but above nontumor tissue.

MiXCR was run by TCRdb on the multiplex PCR reads, yielding one entry per CDR3 protein. Here the sample spans tens of thousands of distinct CDR3 sequences, 23% being singletons. With respect to this clonotype: Its target is not known.

The V and J ends lost 4 bases and 4 bases, in that order; junction bases with no gene match: 3. This CDR3 contains 14 residues. Germline CDR1 reads SGHKS; CDR2 reads YYEKEE (reference sequence). The origin of this receptor is a female donor with breast cancer. Some clones in this sample may be carry-over from other donors' samples. The chain recombines TRBV5-5 with TRBJ2-1; TRBD1 aligns across 9 bases. The sequenced material came from breast tumor tissue. The CDR3 DNA is TGTGCCAGCAGCCAAGGACAGGGGTACAATGAGCAGTTCTTC. Amino acids: CASSQGQGYNEQFF.